This T cell receptor (beta chain) was captured by sequencing in a study of blood T cell repertoires in COVID-19. Background on the study: Whether acute or convalescent, the COVID-19 samples came from the United States, Italy and Spain. Nucleic acid was either cDNA or gDNA, and it came from T cells, B-cell-depleted T cells, or PBMCs.

On this clone itself: Other DNA sequences from this sample encode an identical CDR3 as well.

Authors' methods: How many nucleated cells were present was estimated from reference gene primer amplification. Assay used: immunoSEQ multiplex PCR; TCRdb lists only in-frame clones, some missing. From that table come the V and J calls and clone size; the DNA was used to work out D and trimming. The repertoire holds approximately 150,000 clones, with about 90% as singletons. The source material was peripheral blood. The receptor comes from a man older than 75 with acute or convalescent COVID-19.

The CDR3 nucleotides are TGTGCCAGTAGTATAATCCGGGGGGGCCGGACCGGGGAGCTGTTTTTT. Translation: CASSIIRGGRTGELFF. This rearrangement joins TRBV19 to TRBJ2-2; 8 bases fit TRBD2. The CDR3 is 16 residues long. CDR1 and CDR2 (germline): LNHDA, SQIVND (reference sequence). V was pared by 2 bases and J by 5 bases, with 7 bases of the junction left unmatched.